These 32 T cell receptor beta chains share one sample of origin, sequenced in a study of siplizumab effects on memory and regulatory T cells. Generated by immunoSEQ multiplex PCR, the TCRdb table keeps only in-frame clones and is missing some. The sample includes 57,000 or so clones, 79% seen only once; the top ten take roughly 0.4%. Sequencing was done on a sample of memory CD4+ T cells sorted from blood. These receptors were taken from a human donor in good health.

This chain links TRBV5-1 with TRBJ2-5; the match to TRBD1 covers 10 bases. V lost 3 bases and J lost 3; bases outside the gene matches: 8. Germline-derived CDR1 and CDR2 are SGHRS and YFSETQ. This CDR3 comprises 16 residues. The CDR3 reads CASSYPWDRGEETQYF. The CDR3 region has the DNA TGCGCCAGCAGCTACCCCTGGGACAGGGGTGAAGAGACCCAGTACTTC.

CDR3 nucleotides: TGTGCCAGCAGCATCCCAGGCAGGGGTTTGGAGACCCAGTACTTC. This gives the protein CASSIPGRGLETQYF. The genes are TRBV11-2 and TRBJ2-5, with D possibly TRBD1 on 6 matching bases. Germline CDR1 SGHAT, CDR2 FQNNGV. This CDR3 has 15 residues. The ends were cut back, 5 bases at V and 5 bases at J, with 18 bases in the middle.

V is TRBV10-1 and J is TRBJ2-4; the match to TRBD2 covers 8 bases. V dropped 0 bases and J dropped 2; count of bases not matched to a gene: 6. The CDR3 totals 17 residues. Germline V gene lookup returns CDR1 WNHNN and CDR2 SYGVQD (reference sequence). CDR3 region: CASSESSLAGPKNIQYF. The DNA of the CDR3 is TGCGCCAGCAGTGAGTCAAGCTTAGCGGGGCCCAAAAACATTCAGTACTTC.

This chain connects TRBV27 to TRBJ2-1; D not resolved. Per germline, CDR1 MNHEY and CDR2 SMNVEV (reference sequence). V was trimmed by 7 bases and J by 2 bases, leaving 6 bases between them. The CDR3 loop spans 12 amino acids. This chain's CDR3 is CASKGTYNEQFF. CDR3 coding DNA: TGTGCCAGCAAGGGCACCTACAATGAGCAGTTCTTC.

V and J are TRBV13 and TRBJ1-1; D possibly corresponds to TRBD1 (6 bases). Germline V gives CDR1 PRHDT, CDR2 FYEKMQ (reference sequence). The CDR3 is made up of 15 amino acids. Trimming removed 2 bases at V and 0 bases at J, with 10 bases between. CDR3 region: CASSLLPGVNTEAFF. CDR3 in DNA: TGTGCCAGCAGCTTACTCCCAGGGGTGAACACTGAAGCTTTCTTT.

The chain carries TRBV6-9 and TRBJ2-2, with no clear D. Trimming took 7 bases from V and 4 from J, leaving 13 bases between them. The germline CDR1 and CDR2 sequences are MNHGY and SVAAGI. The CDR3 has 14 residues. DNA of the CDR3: TGTGCCAGCACTCGACTTACGGGCACCGGGGAGCTGTTTTTT. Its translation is CASTRLTGTGELFF.

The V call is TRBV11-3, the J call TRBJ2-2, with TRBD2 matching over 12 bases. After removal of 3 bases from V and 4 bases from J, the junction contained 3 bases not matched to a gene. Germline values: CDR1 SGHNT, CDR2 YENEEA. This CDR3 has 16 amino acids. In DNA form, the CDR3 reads TGTGCCAGCAGCTTTACGGGACTAGCGGGCACCGGGGAGCTGTTTTTT. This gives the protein CASSFTGLAGTGELFF.

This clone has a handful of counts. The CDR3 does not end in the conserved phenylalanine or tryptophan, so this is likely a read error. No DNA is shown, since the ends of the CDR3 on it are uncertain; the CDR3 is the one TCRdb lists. The CDR3 sequence: CASGLSRDRIR. This chain uses TRBV12-5 with TRBJ2-6. Looked up from germline, CDR1 is LGHNT and CDR2 is FRNRAP. The CDR3 is 11 residues long, counting both termini.

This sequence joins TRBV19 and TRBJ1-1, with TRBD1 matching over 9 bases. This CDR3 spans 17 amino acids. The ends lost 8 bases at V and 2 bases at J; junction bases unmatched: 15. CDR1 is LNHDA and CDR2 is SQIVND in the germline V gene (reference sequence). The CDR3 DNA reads TGTGCCAGTTTCGCCCGAGGACAGGGGCGCTACAACACTGAAGCTTTCTTT. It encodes CASFARGQGRYNTEAFF.

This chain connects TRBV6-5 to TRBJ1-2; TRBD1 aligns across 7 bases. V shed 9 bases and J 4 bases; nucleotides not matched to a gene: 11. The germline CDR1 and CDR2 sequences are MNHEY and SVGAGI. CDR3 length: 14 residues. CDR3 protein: CARIAETGSYGYTF. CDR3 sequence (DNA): TGTGCCAGGATCGCAGAGACAGGGAGCTATGGCTACACCTTC.

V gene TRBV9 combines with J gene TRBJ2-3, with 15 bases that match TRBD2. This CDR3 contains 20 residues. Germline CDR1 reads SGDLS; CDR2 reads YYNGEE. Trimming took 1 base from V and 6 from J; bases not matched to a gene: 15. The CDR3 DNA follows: TGTGCCAGCAGCGTAACTTCCGGCGGACTAGCGGGGGGGCCTGGGGATACGCAGTATTTT. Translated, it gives CASSVTSGGLAGGPGDTQYF.

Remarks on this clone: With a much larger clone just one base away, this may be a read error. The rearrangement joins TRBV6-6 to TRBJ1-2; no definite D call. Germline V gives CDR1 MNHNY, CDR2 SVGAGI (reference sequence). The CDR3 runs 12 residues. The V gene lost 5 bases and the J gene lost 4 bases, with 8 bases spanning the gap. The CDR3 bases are TGTGCCAGCAGTGACCAGATCTATGGCTACACCTTC. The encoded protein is CASSDQIYGYTF.

The DNA for the CDR3 is TGTGCCAGCAGTTCGAAACGGGGGGTTAGCACAGATACGCAGTATTTT. Protein: CASSSKRGVSTDTQYF. The rearrangement links TRBV2 to TRBJ2-3, with 7 bases matching TRBD2. The CDR3 loop spans 16 amino acids. J lost 0 bases, V lost 5 bases, and 8 bases had no gene match. CDR1 and CDR2 from the germline V gene are SNHLY and FYNNEI.

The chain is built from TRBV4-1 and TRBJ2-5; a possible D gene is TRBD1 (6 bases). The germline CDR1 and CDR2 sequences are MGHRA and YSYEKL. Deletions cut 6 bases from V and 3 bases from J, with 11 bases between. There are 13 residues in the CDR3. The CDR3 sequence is CASRLTGEETQYF. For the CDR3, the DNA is TGCGCCAGCAGGCTGACAGGAGAAGAGACCCAGTACTTC.

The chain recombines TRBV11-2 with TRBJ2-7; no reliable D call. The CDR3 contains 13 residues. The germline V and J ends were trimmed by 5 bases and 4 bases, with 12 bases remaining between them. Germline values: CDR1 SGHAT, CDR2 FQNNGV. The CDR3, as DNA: TGTGCCAGCAGCCAAGACGGAGTTTACGAGCAGTACTTC. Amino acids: CASSQDGVYEQYF.

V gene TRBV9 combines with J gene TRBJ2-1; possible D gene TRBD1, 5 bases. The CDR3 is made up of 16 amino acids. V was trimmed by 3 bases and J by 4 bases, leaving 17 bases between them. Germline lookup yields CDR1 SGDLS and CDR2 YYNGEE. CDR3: CASSALYLTGYNEQFF. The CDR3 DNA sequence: TGTGCCAGCAGCGCGCTTTACCTTACAGGATACAATGAGCAGTTCTTC. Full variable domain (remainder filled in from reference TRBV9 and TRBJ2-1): DSGVTQTPKHLITATGQRVTLRCSPRSGDLSVYWYQQSLDQGLQFLIQYYNGEERAKGNILERFSAQQFPDLHSELNLSSLELGDSALYFCASSALYLTGYNEQFFGPGTRLTVL.

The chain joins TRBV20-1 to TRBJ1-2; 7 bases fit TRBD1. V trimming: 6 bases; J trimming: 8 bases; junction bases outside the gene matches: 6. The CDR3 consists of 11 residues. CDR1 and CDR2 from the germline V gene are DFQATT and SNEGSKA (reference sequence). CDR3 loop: CSAPTGEGYTF. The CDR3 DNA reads TGCAGTGCCCCTACAGGGGAGGGCTACACCTTC.

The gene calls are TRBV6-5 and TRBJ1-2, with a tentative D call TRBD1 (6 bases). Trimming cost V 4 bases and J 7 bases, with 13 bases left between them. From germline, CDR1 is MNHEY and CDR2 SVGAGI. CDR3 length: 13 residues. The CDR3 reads CASSSLRQAGYTF. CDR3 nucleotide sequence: TGTGCCAGCAGTTCCCTTCGACAGGCTGGCTACACCTTC.

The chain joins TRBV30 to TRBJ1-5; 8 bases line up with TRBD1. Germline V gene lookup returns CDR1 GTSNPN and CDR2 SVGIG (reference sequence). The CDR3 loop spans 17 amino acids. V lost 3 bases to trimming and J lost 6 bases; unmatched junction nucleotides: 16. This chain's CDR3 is CAWSKLGWTGLGQPQHF. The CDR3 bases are TGTGCCTGGAGCAAACTGGGGTGGACAGGGCTCGGTCAGCCCCAGCATTTT.

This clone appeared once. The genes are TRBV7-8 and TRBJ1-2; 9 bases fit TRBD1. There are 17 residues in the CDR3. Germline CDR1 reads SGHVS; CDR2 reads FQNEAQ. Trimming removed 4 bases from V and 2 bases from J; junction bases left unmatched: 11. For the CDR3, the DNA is TGTGCCAGCAGCTCGTGGGGACAGGGTGGGGGAAACTATGGCTACACCTTC. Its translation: CASSSWGQGGGNYGYTF.

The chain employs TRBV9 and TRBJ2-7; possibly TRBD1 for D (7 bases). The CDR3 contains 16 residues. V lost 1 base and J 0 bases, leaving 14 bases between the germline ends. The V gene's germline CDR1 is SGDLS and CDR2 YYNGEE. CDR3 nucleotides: TGTGCCAGCAGCGTATCCGCGGGACAGACCTCCTACGAGCAGTACTTC. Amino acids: CASSVSAGQTSYEQYF.

In nucleotides, the CDR3 is TGTGCCAGCAGCTTAAACCTCCAAGGGGCGACGGACACCGGGGAGCTGTTTTTT. This encodes CASSLNLQGATDTGELFF. V is TRBV7-3 and J is TRBJ2-2; weak D call: TRBD1 (5 bases). Trimming took off 1 base at V and 3 bases at J, with 18 bases between the two ends. The germline CDR1 and CDR2 sequences are SGHTA and FQGTGA. CDR3 size: 18 residues.

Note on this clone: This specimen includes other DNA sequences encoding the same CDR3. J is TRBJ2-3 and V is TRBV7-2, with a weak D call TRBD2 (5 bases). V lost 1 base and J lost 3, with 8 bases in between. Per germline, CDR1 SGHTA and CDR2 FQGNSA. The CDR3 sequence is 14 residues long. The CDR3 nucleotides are TGTGCCAGCAGCTTAGTAGCGAGTACAGATACGCAGTATTTT. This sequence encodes CASSLVASTDTQYF.

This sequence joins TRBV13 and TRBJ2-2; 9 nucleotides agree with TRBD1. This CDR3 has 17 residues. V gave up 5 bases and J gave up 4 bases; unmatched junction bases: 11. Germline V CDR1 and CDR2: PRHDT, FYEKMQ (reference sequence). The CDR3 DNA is TGTGCCAGCAGCGTGCGCCGGGACAGGGCTTTCACCGGGGAGCTGTTTTTT. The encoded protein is CASSVRRDRAFTGELFF. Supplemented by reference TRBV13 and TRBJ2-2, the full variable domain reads AAGVIQSPRHLIKEKRETATLKCYPIPRHDTVYWYQQGPGQDPQFLISFYEKMQSDKGSIPDRFSAQQFSDYHSELNMSSLELGDSALYFCASSVRRDRAFTGELFFGEGSRLTVL.

In DNA, the CDR3 is TGTGCCAGCAGCGTAGGAGGGGATAGCAATCAGCCCCAGCATTTT. It specifies CASSVGGDSNQPQHF. V gene TRBV9 combines with J gene TRBJ1-5, with D possibly TRBD1 on 5 matching bases. CDR1 and CDR2 from the germline V gene are SGDLS and YYNGEE. The CDR3 contains 15 residues. V was trimmed by 0 bases and J by 0 bases, leaving 7 bases between them.

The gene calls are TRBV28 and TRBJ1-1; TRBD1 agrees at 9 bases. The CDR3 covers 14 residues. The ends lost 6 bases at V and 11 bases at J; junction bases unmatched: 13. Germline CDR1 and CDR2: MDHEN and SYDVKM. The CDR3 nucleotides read TGTGCCAGCAGCCCCACCGGGACAGGGCGTGGGGCTTTCTTT. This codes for CASSPTGTGRGAFF. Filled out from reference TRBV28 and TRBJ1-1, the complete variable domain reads DVKVTQSSRYLVKRTGEKVFLECVQDMDHENMFWYRQDPGLGLRLIYFSYDVKMKEKGDIPEGYSVSREKKERFSLILESASTNQTSMYLCASSPTGTGRGAFFGQGTRLTVV.

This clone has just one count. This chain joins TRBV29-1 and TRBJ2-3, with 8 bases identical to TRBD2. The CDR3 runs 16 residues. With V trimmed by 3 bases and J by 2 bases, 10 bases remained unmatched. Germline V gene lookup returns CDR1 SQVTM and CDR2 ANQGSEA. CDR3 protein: CSVDGTTSGYTDTQYF. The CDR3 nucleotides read TGCAGCGTTGATGGCACTACTAGCGGTTACACAGATACGCAGTATTTT.

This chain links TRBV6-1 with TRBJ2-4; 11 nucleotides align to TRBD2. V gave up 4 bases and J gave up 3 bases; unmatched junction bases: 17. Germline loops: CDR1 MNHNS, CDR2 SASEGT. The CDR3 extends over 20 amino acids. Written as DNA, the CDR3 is TGTGCCAGCAGTGCGCAGGGACTAGCGGAGGACAAAGGGGGCAAAAACATTCAGTACTTC. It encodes CASSAQGLAEDKGGKNIQYF.

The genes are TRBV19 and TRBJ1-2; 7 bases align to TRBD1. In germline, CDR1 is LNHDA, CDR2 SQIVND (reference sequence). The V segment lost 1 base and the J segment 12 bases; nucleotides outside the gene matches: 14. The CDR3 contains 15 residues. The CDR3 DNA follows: TGTGCCAGTAGTATAGGGCCAAAAGGACAGGCGAAAGACACCTTC. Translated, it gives CASSIGPKGQAKDTF.

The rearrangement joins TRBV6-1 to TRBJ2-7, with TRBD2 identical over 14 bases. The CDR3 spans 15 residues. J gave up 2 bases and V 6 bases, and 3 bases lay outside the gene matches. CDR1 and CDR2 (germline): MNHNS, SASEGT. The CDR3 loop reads CASSRLAGGPYEQYF. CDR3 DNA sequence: TGTGCCAGCAGCCGACTAGCGGGGGGGCCCTACGAGCAGTACTTC.

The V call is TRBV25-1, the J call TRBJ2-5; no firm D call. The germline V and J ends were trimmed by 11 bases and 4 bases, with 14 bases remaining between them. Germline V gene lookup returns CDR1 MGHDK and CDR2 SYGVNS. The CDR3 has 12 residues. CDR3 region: CAAGRGGETQYF. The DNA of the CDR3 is TGTGCCGCCGGACGTGGCGGAGAGACCCAGTACTTC.

The CDR3: CASSGGSGGARETQYF. Here the CDR3 DNA reads TGTGCCAGCAGCGGGGGCAGCGGGGGGGCGAGAGAGACCCAGTACTTC. The chain joins TRBV11-1 to TRBJ2-5; 10 nucleotides agree with TRBD2. V was pared by 5 bases and J by 4 bases, with 10 bases of the junction left unmatched. Germline V CDR1 and CDR2: SGHAT, FQDESV (reference sequence). The CDR3 is 16 residues long. The whole variable domain, filled in from reference TRBV11-1 and TRBJ2-5, reads EAEVAQSPRYKITEKSQAVAFWCDPISGHATLYWYRQILGQGPELLVQFQDESVVDDSQLPKDRFSAERLKGVDSTLKIQPAELGDSAMYLCASSGGSGGARETQYFGPGTRLLVL.